This TCR beta chain was documented in a study of memory CD4+ T cells and cytomegalovirus serostatus. Overall study context: Of the healthy Belgian adults, 9 were CMV seropositive and 20 to 30 seronegative.

Per the germline V gene, CDR1 is LNHDA and CDR2 is SQIVND (reference sequence). CDR3 size: 15 residues. V lost 9 bases to trimming and J lost 0 bases, with 17 bases between them. Single viable CD3+CD4+CD8-CD45RO+ cells were sorted as the memory CD4+ T cells. CMV serostatus came from serum IgG against pp150, pp28, p38, p52. Total CD4+ T cells were enriched by CD4 positive selection. Produced via immunoSEQ multiplex PCR; TCRdb's table is partial and in-frame only. The data show around 60,000 clones, about four fifths seen once. Overall study findings and caveats: Suggested: most of the CMV-linked TCR signature lies in CD4+ memory cells.

In the case of this clone: Its target is unknown.

This chain links TRBV19 with TRBJ2-5; D unclear. The sequencing input was memory CD4+ T cells from blood. The sequence came from an adult in good health and CMV-seronegative. Some clones in this sample may be carry-over from other donors' samples. The CDR3 here is CASRRSSLYQETQYF. Here the CDR3 DNA reads TGTGCCAGCCGTAGGTCTAGTTTGTACCAAGAGACCCAGTACTTC.